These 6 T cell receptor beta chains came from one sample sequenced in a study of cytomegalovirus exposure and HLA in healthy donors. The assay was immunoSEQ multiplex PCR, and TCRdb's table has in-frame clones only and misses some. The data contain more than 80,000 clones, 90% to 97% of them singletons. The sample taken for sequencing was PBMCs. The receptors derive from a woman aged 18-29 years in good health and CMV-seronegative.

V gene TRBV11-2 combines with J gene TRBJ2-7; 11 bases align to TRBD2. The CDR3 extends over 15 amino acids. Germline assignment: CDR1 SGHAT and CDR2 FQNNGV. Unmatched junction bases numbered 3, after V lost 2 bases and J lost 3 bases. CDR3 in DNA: TGTGCCAGCAGCTTATCTAGCGGGAGGCTCTACGAGCAGTACTTC. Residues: CASSLSSGRLYEQYF.

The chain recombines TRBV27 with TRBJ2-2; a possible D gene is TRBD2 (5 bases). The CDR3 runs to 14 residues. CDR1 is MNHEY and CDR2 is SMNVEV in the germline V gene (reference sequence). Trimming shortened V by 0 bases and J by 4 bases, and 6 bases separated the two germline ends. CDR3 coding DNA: TGTGCCAGCAGTTTATCGGGGAGCACCGGGGAGCTGTTTTTT. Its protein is CASSLSGSTGELFF.

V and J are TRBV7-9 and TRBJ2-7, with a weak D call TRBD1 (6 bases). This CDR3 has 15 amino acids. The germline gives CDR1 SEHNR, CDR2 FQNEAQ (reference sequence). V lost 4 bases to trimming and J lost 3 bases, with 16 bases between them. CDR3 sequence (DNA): TGTGCCAGCAGCTCGTCATGGGGGCCCGGCTACGAGCAGTACTTC. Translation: CASSSSWGPGYEQYF.

Here the CDR3 reads CASSLKLWNEQFF. CDR3 DNA: TGTGCCAGCAGTTTAAAACTGTGGAATGAGCAGTTCTTC. The gene calls are TRBV27 and TRBJ2-1; D is ambiguous. Germline CDR1 and CDR2: MNHEY and SMNVEV (reference sequence). Trimming removed 2 bases at V and 7 bases at J, with 9 bases between. This CDR3 has 13 amino acids.

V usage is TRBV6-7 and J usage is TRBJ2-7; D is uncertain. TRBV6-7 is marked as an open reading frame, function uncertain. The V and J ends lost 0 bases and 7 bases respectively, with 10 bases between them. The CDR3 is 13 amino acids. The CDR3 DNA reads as TGTGCCAGCAGTTACTCCATGCGTGAGGAGCAGTACTTC. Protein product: CASSYSMREEQYF.

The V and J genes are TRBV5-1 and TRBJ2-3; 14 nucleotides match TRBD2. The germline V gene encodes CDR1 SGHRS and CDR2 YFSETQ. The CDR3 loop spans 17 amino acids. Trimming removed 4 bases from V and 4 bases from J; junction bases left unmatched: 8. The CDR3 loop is CASSTGTSGRVADTQYF. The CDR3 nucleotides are TGCGCCAGCAGCACCGGGACTAGCGGGAGAGTCGCAGATACGCAGTATTTT.